This T cell receptor (beta chain) was identified during a study of shared T cell receptors in the human thymus. Germline V lookup: CDR1 LNHDA, CDR2 SQIVND (reference sequence). J lost 5 bases, V lost 5 bases, and 8 bases had no gene match. CDR3 length equals 17 residues. Measured with immunoSEQ multiplex PCR; TCRdb has only the in-frame clones, and not every one. The sample yields about 660,000 clones, more than 75% seen once. The same specimen was also included in a second study, on human thymus T cells. Turning to that study: Donors were healthy Finnish babies undergoing corrective operations for congenital heart defects. Thymus was obtained from resections taken during corrective heart surgery.

The rearrangement uses TRBV19 and TRBJ2-1, with TRBD2 matching over 14 bases. This sequence was found in a boy less than two years old with a congenital heart defect. The sample was thymocytes. CDR3 sequence: CASSPRTSGRNHNEQFF. The DNA for the CDR3 is TGTGCCAGTAGTCCCCGGACTAGCGGGAGGAACCACAATGAGCAGTTCTTC.